This record concerns one T cell receptor (beta chain) sequence. Its matching antigen is unknown. Clones were read by immunoSEQ multiplex PCR, and TCRdb kept only the in-frame ones, dropping some. Of 65,000 to 75,000 clones in the sample, roughly 88% were seen once. These data are taken from a study of OX40 agonist ivuxolimab in advanced cancers. Study conclusions and caveats: No determination was made of the antigen specificity of the expanded peripheral T cells.

The CDR3 runs to 17 residues. Trimming at V came to 5 bases and at J to 2 bases, leaving 10 bases not matched to a gene. Germline CDR1 is SGHDN and CDR2 is FVKESK. The rearrangement uses TRBV14 and TRBJ2-3; the match to TRBD2 covers 10 bases. This specimen consisted of CD4+ or CD8+ T cells sorted from blood, obtained in a trial of the OX40 agonist ivuxolimab. This TCR was recovered from an adult with an advanced solid tumor such as melanoma, head and neck, liver or kidney cancer. The CDR3 spells CASSLGLADAFTDTQYF. The CDR3 DNA reads TGTGCCAGCAGCTTAGGACTAGCGGATGCCTTCACAGATACGCAGTATTTT.